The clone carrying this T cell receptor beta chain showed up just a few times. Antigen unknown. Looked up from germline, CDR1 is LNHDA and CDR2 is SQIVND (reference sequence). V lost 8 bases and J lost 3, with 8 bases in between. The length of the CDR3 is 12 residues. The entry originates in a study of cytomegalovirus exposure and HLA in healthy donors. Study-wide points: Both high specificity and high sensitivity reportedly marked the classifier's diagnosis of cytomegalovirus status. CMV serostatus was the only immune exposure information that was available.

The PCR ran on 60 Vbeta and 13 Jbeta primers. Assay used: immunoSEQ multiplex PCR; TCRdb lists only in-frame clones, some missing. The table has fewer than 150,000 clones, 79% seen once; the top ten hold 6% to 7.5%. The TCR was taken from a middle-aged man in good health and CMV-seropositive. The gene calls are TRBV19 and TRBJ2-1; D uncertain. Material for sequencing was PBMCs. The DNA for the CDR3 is TGTGCCAGTCGGCTAGGCTACAATGAGCAGTTCTTC. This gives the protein CASRLGYNEQFF.